These 19 T cell receptor beta chains share one sample of origin, sequenced in a study of beta chain features in type 1 diabetes. Sequenced material consisted of expressed TCRB transcripts (all of the isolated RNA was reverse transcribed). The data were produced by immunoSEQ multiplex PCR, yet TCRdb's version contains in-frame clones alone and is incomplete. The sample includes roughly 500,000 clones, about 32% of them seen just once. The material sequenced was naive CD4+ T cells from blood. These receptors all stem from a man younger than 35 in good health.

J is TRBJ2-1 and V is TRBV4-3, with TRBD2 as a possible D gene (5 bases). Germline loops: CDR1 LGHNA, CDR2 YSLEER. V was trimmed by 1 base and J by 5 bases, leaving 12 bases between them. This CDR3 is built from 15 residues. In DNA form, the CDR3 reads TGCGCCAGCAGCCAAGGGGAGAATAGGGACAATGAGCAGTTCTTC. This codes for CASSQGENRDNEQFF.

V gene TRBV25-1 combines with J gene TRBJ2-7, with 7 positions matching TRBD1. The CDR3 spans 15 residues. The germline V gene encodes CDR1 MGHDK and CDR2 SYGVNS. Germline trimming cut 4 bases from V and 7 bases from J; bases unmatched to any gene: 13. CDR3 bases: TGTGCCAGCAGTGGGACAGGTTGGGGGTCCTGGGAGCAGTACTTC. This encodes CASSGTGWGSWEQYF.

This clone was seen a handful of times. The gene calls are TRBV25-1 and TRBJ2-7; D may be TRBD1 or TRBD2 (5 bases each). This CDR3 is 17 amino acids long. Trimming shortened V by 3 bases and J by 6 bases, and 24 bases separated the two germline ends. Germline CDR1 MGHDK, CDR2 SYGVNS. As DNA, the CDR3 is TGTGCCAGCAGTGATACCTCCCGGGGCAGGGCCCCAGGCGAGCAGTACTTC. As protein: CASSDTSRGRAPGEQYF.

The J gene is TRBJ2-1, the V gene TRBV20-1; D gene uncertain. V was pared by 4 bases and J by 5 bases, with 6 bases between. The V gene's germline CDR1 is DFQATT and CDR2 SNEGSKA (reference sequence). CDR3 length equals 11 residues. Here the CDR3 reads CSATMDNEQFF. The CDR3 DNA follows: TGCAGTGCTACAATGGACAATGAGCAGTTCTTC.

In this sample, this clone turned up a few times. The rearrangement uses TRBV2 and TRBJ2-7; tentative D call: TRBD2 (6 bases). Germline V gives CDR1 SNHLY, CDR2 FYNNEI. This CDR3 is 13 amino acids long. V lost 8 bases, J lost 0 bases, and 11 bases lay in between. The CDR3 reads CASGREFSYEQYF. CDR3 in DNA: TGTGCCAGCGGTCGGGAGTTCTCCTACGAGCAGTACTTC.

This clone has only a few counts. As DNA, the CDR3 is TGTGCCAGCAGCCCTGGGACTAGCGGGAGGGCCAATGAGCAGTTCTTC. Its translation: CASSPGTSGRANEQFF. The V and J genes are TRBV28 and TRBJ2-1; 16 positions agree with TRBD2. The ends lost 6 bases at V and 6 bases at J; junction bases unmatched: 5. Germline V gene lookup returns CDR1 MDHEN and CDR2 SYDVKM. The CDR3 length is 16 residues.

In this sample, this clone turned up once. The CDR3 nucleotides are TGTGCCAGCAGCCAATTCCGGGGTCAGCCCCAGCATTTT. Translated, it gives CASSQFRGQPQHF. The genes are TRBV16 and TRBJ1-5, with no clear D. Trimming removed 1 base from V and 6 bases from J, with 7 bases in between. The CDR3 has 13 amino acids. Germline lookup yields CDR1 KGHSY and CDR2 FQNENV.

The rearrangement uses TRBV30 and TRBJ2-1, with D possibly being TRBD1 or TRBD2 (5 bases each). CDR1 is GTSNPN, CDR2 SVGIG, per germline (reference sequence). V gave up 8 bases and J gave up 5 bases, with 13 bases separating them. CDR3 size: 12 residues. The CDR3 reads CARDLGDNEQFF. For the CDR3, the DNA is TGTGCCCGGGACCTGGGGGACAATGAGCAGTTCTTC.

This chain links TRBV9 with TRBJ2-5; 11 bases match TRBD2. Germline V gives CDR1 SGDLS, CDR2 YYNGEE. CDR3 length: 18 residues. Unmatched junction bases numbered 16, after V lost 4 bases and J lost 5 bases. The DNA for the CDR3 is TGTGCCAGCAGCTCCCCCGGGACTAGCGGTCCCTATAGGGAGACCCAGTACTTC. This translates into CASSSPGTSGPYRETQYF. Using reference TRBV9 and TRBJ2-5 for the parts outside the CDR3, the full variable domain is DSGVTQTPKHLITATGQRVTLRCSPRSGDLSVYWYQQSLDQGLQFLIQYYNGEERAKGNILERFSAQQFPDLHSELNLSSLELGDSALYFCASSSPGTSGPYRETQYFGPGTRLLVL.

J is TRBJ1-2 and V is TRBV5-1; D perhaps matches TRBD1 (5 bases). The CDR3 is made up of 16 amino acids. From germline, CDR1 is SGHRS and CDR2 YFSETQ. The V end lost 3 bases, the J end lost 1 base, and 16 bases lay between the germline ends. The CDR3 region has the DNA TGCGCCAGCAGCTGGGGGACGGACATACTTAACTATGGCTACACCTTC. Residues: CASSWGTDILNYGYTF.

This clone appeared a few times. The chain uses TRBV10-2 and TRBJ2-3; 10 bases map to TRBD2. CDR1 WSHSY and CDR2 SAAADI come from the germline V gene. J lost 1 base, V lost 6 bases, and 4 bases had no gene match. The length of the CDR3 is 15 residues. The CDR3 bases are TGCGCCAGCAGAGTCCTAGCGGGAGGCACAGATACGCAGTATTTT. This sequence encodes CASRVLAGGTDTQYF.

This clone was detected only a few times. This sequence joins TRBV5-4 and TRBJ2-3; maybe TRBD2 (5 bases). The ends were cut back, 3 bases at V and 2 bases at J, with 7 bases in the middle. Germline CDR1 is SGHNT and CDR2 is YYREEE (reference sequence). The CDR3 extends over 13 amino acids. The CDR3, as DNA: TGTGCCAGCAGCTGGACTTACACAGATACGCAGTATTTT. Translating gives CASSWTYTDTQYF.

The sample holds one count of this clone. The chain is built from TRBV4-3 and TRBJ2-7, with D maybe TRBD2 (5 bases). CDR3 length equals 14 residues. Looked up from germline, CDR1 is LGHNA and CDR2 is YSLEER. V lost 5 bases, J lost 1 base, and 12 bases lay in between. DNA for the CDR3: TGCGCCAGCAGCGTGCAGCGGCAGTCCTACGAGCAGTACTTC. Protein product: CASSVQRQSYEQYF.

This clone was counted only a few times. The chain links TRBV12-5 to TRBJ2-7; the D call may be TRBD1 or TRBD2 (5 bases each). The CDR3 loop spans 15 amino acids. V was pared by 7 bases and J by 0 bases, with 16 bases between. Germline V lookup: CDR1 LGHNT, CDR2 FRNRAP. In DNA form, the CDR3 reads TGTGCTAGTGCCCGCCGGGGACCCGGCTCCTACGAGCAGTACTTC. Encoded protein: CASARRGPGSYEQYF.

The chain has TRBV30 and TRBJ2-5; D is unresolved. The V and J ends lost 2 bases and 5 bases respectively, with 6 bases between them. Germline lookup yields CDR1 GTSNPN and CDR2 SVGIG (reference sequence). The CDR3 is 11 residues long. CDR3 coding DNA: TGTGCCTGGAGTATGGTGGAGACCCAGTACTTC. Encoded protein: CAWSMVETQYF. The entire variable domain, with the rest obtained from reference TRBV30 and TRBJ2-5, is as follows: SQTIHQWPATLVQPVGSPLSLECTVEGTSNPNLYWYRQAAGRGLQLLFYSVGIGQISSEVPQNLSASRPQDRQFILSSKKLLLSDSGFYLCAWSMVETQYFGPGTRLLVL.

Here the CDR3 reads CASSPSGGYEQYF. As DNA, the CDR3 is TGTGCCAGCAGCCCCTCGGGCGGCTACGAGCAGTACTTC. This chain uses TRBV7-3 with TRBJ2-7; no reliable D call. V gave up 5 bases and J gave up 3 bases, with 11 bases separating them. Germline-derived CDR1 and CDR2 are SGHTA and FQGTGA. The CDR3 spans 13 residues.

V usage is TRBV6-5 and J usage is TRBJ2-7, with TRBD1 matching over 9 bases. The CDR3 loop spans 14 amino acids. Germline trimming cut 5 bases from V and 5 bases from J; bases unmatched to any gene: 7. The germline CDR1 and CDR2 sequences are MNHEY and SVGAGI. CDR3 residues: CASSDHTGGNEQYF. CDR3 bases: TGTGCCAGCAGTGACCACACAGGGGGCAACGAGCAGTACTTC.

For this clone: This sample also contains other DNA sequences that code for the same CDR3. This chain links TRBV29-1 with TRBJ2-5; 8 bases are shared with TRBD2. The CDR3 sequence is 12 residues long. CDR1 SQVTM and CDR2 ANQGSEA come from the germline V gene. V trimming: 4 bases; J trimming: 5 bases; junction bases outside the gene matches: 3. CDR3 amino acids: CSVVAGGETQYF. The CDR3 DNA follows: TGCAGCGTTGTGGCGGGAGGCGAGACCCAGTACTTC.

This rearrangement joins TRBV6-1 to TRBJ2-2; possibly TRBD2 for D (5 bases). Germline CDR1 MNHNS, CDR2 SASEGT. The CDR3 runs to 17 residues. V lost 1 base to trimming and J lost 3 bases, with 15 bases between them. The CDR3 reads CASSEVLVRADTGELFF. CDR3 DNA sequence: TGTGCCAGCAGTGAAGTTCTTGTCCGAGCGGACACCGGGGAGCTGTTTTTT.